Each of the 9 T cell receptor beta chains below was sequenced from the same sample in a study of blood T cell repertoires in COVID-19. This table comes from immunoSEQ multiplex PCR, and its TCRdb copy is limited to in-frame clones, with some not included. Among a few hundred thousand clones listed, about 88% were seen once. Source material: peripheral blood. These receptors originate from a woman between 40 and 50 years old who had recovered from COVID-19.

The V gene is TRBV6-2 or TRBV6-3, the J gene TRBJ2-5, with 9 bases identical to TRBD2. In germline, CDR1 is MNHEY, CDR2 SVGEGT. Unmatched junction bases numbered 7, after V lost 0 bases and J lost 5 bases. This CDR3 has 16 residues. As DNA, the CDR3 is TGTGCCAGCAGTTACTCTACGCTAGCGGGGCCGGAGACCCAGTACTTC. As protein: CASSYSTLAGPETQYF.

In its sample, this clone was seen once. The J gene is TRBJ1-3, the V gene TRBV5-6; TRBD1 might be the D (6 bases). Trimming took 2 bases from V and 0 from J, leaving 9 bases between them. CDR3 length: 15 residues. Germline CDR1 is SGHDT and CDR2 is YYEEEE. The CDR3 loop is CASSLQGASGNTIYF. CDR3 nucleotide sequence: TGTGCCAGCAGCTTACAGGGTGCCTCTGGAAACACCATATATTTT.

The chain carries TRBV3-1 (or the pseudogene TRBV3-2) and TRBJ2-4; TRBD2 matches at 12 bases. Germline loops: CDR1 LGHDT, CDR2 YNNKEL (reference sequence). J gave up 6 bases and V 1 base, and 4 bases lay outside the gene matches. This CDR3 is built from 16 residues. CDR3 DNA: TGTGCCAGCAGCCAAGGACTAGCGGGAGTAGGAAACATTCAGTACTTC. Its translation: CASSQGLAGVGNIQYF.

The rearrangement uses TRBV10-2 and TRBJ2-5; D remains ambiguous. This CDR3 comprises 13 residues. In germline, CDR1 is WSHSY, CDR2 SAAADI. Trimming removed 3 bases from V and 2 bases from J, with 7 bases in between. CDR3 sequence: CASSDDNQETQYF. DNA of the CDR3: TGCGCCAGCAGTGACGACAATCAAGAGACCCAGTACTTC.

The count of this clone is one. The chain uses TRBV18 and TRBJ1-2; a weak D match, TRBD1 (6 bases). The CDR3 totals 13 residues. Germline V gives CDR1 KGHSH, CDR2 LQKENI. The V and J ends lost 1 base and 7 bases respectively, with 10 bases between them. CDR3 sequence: CASSPHSQGGYTF. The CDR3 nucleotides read TGTGCCAGCTCACCACATTCACAGGGTGGCTACACCTTC.

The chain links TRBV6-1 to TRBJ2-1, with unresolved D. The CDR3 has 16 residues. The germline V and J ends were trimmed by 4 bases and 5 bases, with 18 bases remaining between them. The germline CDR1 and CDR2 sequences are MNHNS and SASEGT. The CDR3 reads CASSGYASLSNNEQFF. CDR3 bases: TGTGCCAGCAGTGGGTATGCTAGTTTATCCAACAATGAGCAGTTCTTC.

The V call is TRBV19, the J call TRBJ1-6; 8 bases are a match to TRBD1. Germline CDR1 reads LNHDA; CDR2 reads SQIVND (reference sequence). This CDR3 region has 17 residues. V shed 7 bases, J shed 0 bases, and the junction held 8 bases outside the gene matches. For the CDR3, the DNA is TGTGCCAGTAATTCGCAGGGGGCCGGCTCCTATAATTCACCCCTCCACTTT. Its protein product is CASNSQGAGSYNSPLHF.

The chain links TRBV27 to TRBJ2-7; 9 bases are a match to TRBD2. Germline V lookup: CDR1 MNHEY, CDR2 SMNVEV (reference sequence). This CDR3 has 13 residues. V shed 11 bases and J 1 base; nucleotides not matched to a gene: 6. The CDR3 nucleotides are TGTGCCGCGGGAGGGGGAACGTCCTACGAGCAGTACTTC. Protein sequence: CAAGGGTSYEQYF.

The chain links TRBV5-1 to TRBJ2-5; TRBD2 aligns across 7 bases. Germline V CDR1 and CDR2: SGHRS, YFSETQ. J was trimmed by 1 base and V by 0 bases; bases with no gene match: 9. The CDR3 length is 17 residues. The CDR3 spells CASSLVFGEGFQETQYF. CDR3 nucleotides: TGCGCCAGCAGCTTGGTCTTTGGGGAGGGTTTCCAAGAGACCCAGTACTTC. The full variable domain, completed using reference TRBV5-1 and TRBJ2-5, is KAGVTQTPRYLIKTRGQQVTLSCSPISGHRSVSWYQQTPGQGLQFLFEYFSETQRNKGNFPGRFSGRQFSNSRSEMNVSTLELGDSALYLCASSLVFGEGFQETQYFGPGTRLLVL.